Below, one T cell receptor (beta chain) is given with its context. This CDR3 region has 12 residues. V lost 7 bases and J 0 bases, leaving 10 bases between the germline ends. Germline CDR1 is SQVTM and CDR2 is ANQGSEA. The data derive from a study of blood T cells in healthy people across ages. For the second PCR, which ran for about 7 to 12 cycles, a sample-barcoded 5' primer and a J-beta primer mix were used. With 12 random nucleotides, a template-switch adaptor tagged each individual cDNA molecule. TCRdb used MiXCR to reprocess the 5' RACE reads, holding one entry per CDR3 protein. The sample holds 650,000 or so distinct CDR3 sequences, 40% to 65% seen once. Every donor contributed roughly 10 milliliters of peripheral blood by blood draw.

The receptor's source is a woman aged 80 or over in good health. This chain links TRBV29-1 with TRBJ2-7; TRBD1 might be the D (6 bases). The sample was blood. The CDR3 DNA reads TGCAGCGCCACAGGGAACTCCTACGAGCAGTACTTC. As protein: CSATGNSYEQYF.